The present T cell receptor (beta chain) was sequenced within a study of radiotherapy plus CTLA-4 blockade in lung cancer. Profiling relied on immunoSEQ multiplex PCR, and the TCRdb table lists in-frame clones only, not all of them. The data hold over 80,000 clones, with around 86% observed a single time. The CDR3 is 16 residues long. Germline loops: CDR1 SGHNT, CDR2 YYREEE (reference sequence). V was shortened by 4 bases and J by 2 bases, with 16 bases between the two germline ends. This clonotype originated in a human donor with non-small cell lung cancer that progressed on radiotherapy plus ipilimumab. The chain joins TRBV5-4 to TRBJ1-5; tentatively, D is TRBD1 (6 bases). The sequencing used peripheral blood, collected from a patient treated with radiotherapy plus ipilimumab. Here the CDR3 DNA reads TGTGCCAGCAGCCGTATGCGTCACAGGGGCAATCAGCCCCAGCATTTT. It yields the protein CASSRMRHRGNQPQHF.